Listed here are 9 T cell receptor beta chains from one sample, sequenced in a study of T cell changes during pregnancy in multiple sclerosis. TCRdb's copy holds only in-frame clones and misses some; the assay was immunoSEQ multiplex PCR. Counted here are around 49,000 clones, roughly 89% occurring once; the ten biggest clones make up over 4%. The material sequenced was peripheral blood, taken after pregnancy. These receptors were collected from a female donor in good health, enrolled as a control in a pregnancy study.

The CDR3 here is CATSRGGRTGYSNQPQHF. CDR3 nucleotides: TGTGCCACCAGCAGGGGGGGCCGGACAGGCTATAGCAATCAGCCCCAGCATTTT. The chain has TRBV15 and TRBJ1-5; 7 bases are a match to TRBD1. The CDR3 loop spans 18 amino acids. The germline CDR1 and CDR2 sequences are LNHNV and YYDKDF (reference sequence). With 3 bases clipped from V and 0 bases from J, the junction kept 11 bases outside the gene matches.

The chain combines TRBV11-2 with TRBJ1-1; TRBD1 agrees at 8 bases. The CDR3 is 15 amino acids. CDR1 and CDR2 from the germline V gene are SGHAT and FQNNGV. The junction had 9 bases not matched to a gene; V was cut back by 4 bases and J by 5 bases. The CDR3 here is CASSYQIDRGTEAFF. CDR3 DNA: TGTGCCAGCAGCTACCAGATAGACAGGGGAACTGAAGCTTTCTTT.

For the CDR3, the DNA is TGCGCCAGCAGCGCCCGGACAGGGGGAGGGAACACCATATATTTT. It yields the protein CASSARTGGGNTIYF. The chain carries TRBV5-1 and TRBJ1-3; 10 bases fit TRBD1. The CDR3 is 15 residues long. Germline V gives CDR1 SGHRS, CDR2 YFSETQ. Trimming at V came to 4 bases and at J to 7 bases, leaving 8 bases not matched to a gene.

The rearrangement uses TRBV27 and TRBJ2-7, with TRBD1 matching 7 bases. V lost 5 bases, J lost 1 base, and 11 bases stayed unmatched. The CDR3 extends over 16 amino acids. The germline V gene has CDR1 MNHEY and CDR2 SMNVEV (reference sequence). The CDR3 region is CASSPHPRQGSYEQYF. CDR3 bases: TGTGCCAGCAGTCCCCATCCCAGACAGGGTTCCTACGAGCAGTACTTC.

The chain joins TRBV5-1 to TRBJ2-3, with 11 bases lining up with TRBD2. Germline V gene lookup returns CDR1 SGHRS and CDR2 YFSETQ. The CDR3 covers 15 residues. J gave up 2 bases and V 7 bases, and 6 bases lay outside the gene matches. This chain's CDR3 is CASAILAGATDTQYF. The CDR3 region has the DNA TGCGCCAGCGCGATACTAGCGGGGGCCACAGATACGCAGTATTTT.

CDR3 coding DNA: TGTGCCATCGGTGGACAGGGGGCTAGGGGAAACTATGGCTACACCTTC. It translates to CAIGGQGARGNYGYTF. The V gene is TRBV10-3, the J gene TRBJ1-2, with 11 bases identical to TRBD1. Germline assignment: CDR1 ENHRY and CDR2 SYGVKD. J lost 2 bases, V lost 8 bases, and 10 bases had no gene match. CDR3 size: 16 residues.

The chain uses TRBV27 and TRBJ1-5; D ambiguous. The CDR3 loop spans 10 amino acids. V lost 8 bases to trimming and J lost 11 bases, with 10 bases between them. Germline CDR1 and CDR2: MNHEY and SMNVEV (reference sequence). CDR3: CASRSEAQHF. The CDR3 DNA reads TGTGCCAGCCGATCCGAGGCCCAGCATTTT.

V and J are TRBV6-1 and TRBJ2-7; 10 bases agree with TRBD1. The CDR3 spans 15 residues. Trimming at V came to 1 base and at J to 7 bases, leaving 7 bases not matched to a gene. Germline-derived CDR1 and CDR2 are MNHNS and SASEGT. Here the CDR3 DNA reads TGTGCCAGCAGTGAAGGGAGACAGGGGGCAGAAGAGCAGTACTTC. Its protein is CASSEGRQGAEEQYF.

The rearrangement joins TRBV5-1 to TRBJ1-1; a possible D gene is TRBD1 (6 bases). V dropped 4 bases and J dropped 0 bases, with 13 bases sitting between them. CDR3 length: 15 amino acids. Per germline, CDR1 SGHRS and CDR2 YFSETQ. CDR3 amino acids: CASSATGTMNTEAFF. CDR3 DNA sequence: TGCGCCAGCAGCGCAACCGGGACAATGAACACTGAAGCTTTCTTT.